Listed below are T cell receptor beta chains from one sample, sequenced in a study of blood T cell repertoires in COVID-19. Generated by immunoSEQ multiplex PCR, the TCRdb table keeps only in-frame clones and is missing some. The table lists about 97,000 clones, 91% of them singletons. The sample taken for sequencing was peripheral blood. The receptor source for this set is a man aged 50 to 59 with acute or convalescent COVID-19. Both conserved end residues are part of each CDR3. A D gene is named only where the DNA matches it firmly. The listing skips clone size in some rows; elsewhere it reads once, few, many or a size class.

V gene	clone size	D gene	J gene	CDR3 DNA	CDR3 protein
TRBV12-5	.	.	TRBJ2-2	TGTGCTAGTGGTCCGGAGTATAACACCGGGGAGCTGTTTTTT	CASGPEYNTGELFF
TRBV19	.	TRBD2	TRBJ2-7	TGTGCCAGTAGTGACGGGGGGGTCGAGCAGTACTTC	CASSDGGVEQYF
TRBV15	.	.	TRBJ1-6	TGTGCCACCAGCAGAGATCATGAGTTTTTGTCACCCCTCCACTTT	CATSRDHEFLSPLHF
TRBV28	.	TRBD1	TRBJ2-5	TGTGCCAGCAGTTTAGACAGGGAGCCCCAAGAGACCCAGTACTTC	CASSLDREPQETQYF
TRBV6-5	.	TRBD1	TRBJ1-6	TGTGCCAGCAGTACAGGGGTCGGAAATTCACCCCTCCACTTT	CASSTGVGNSPLHF
TRBV7-9	.	.	TRBJ1-1	TGTGCCAGCAGCTTAGGATCGGGGGACACTGAAGCTTTCTTT	CASSLGSGDTEAFF
TRBV9	.	TRBD2	TRBJ2-3	TGTGCCAGCACCCAGGTTAGCGGGGGCACAGATACGCAGTATTTT	CASTQVSGGTDTQYF
TRBV7-8	.	TRBD2	TRBJ2-3	TGTGCCAGCAGCACCTTAGCGGGGGCCTCCACGGATACGCAGTATTTT	CASSTLAGASTDTQYF
TRBV10-1	.	.	TRBJ2-3	TGCGCCAGCAGTGAGTGGACAGAAACTTCCACAGATACGCAGTATTTT	CASSEWTETSTDTQYF
TRBV27	.	.	TRBJ1-2	TGTGCCAGCAGTCCCCAAGACAGTGACTATGGCTACACCTTC	CASSPQDSDYGYTF
TRBV5-6	once	TRBD2	TRBJ2-2	TGTGCCAGCAGCTTCAGGCAACGGGGGGGCCACACCGGGGAGCTGTTTTTT	CASSFRQRGGHTGELFF
TRBV10-3	.	TRBD1	TRBJ2-5	TGTGCCACAGGGACAGGGGGAAGGGAGACCCAGTACTTC	CATGTGGRETQYF
TRBV19	.	TRBD1	TRBJ1-4	TGTGCCAGTAGTATAGCTCAGGGGGTGCGGGAAAAACTGTTTTTT	CASSIAQGVREKLFF
TRBV7-2	.	.	TRBJ1-6	TGTGCCAGCAGCTTAGGGTCAGGTTCTTTTAATTCACCCCTCCACTTT	CASSLGSGSFNSPLHF
TRBV6-6	once	.	TRBJ2-1	TGTGCCAGCAGTTACTCGGGCGGGCAGTCCGGTGAGCAGTTCTTC	CASSYSGGQSGEQFF
TRBV9	.	.	TRBJ1-4	TGTGCCAGCAGCGTAGAAGGGAGGAATGAAAAACTGTTTTTT	CASSVEGRNEKLFF
TRBV13	.	TRBD2	TRBJ2-1	TGTGCCAGCAGCTTAAAAGCTCCTAGCGGGGGTTCCTACAATGAGCAGTTCTTC	CASSLKAPSGGSYNEQFF
TRBV2	.	TRBD1	TRBJ2-1	TGTGCCAGCAGCAAGGGGACAGCCGCCCGTAGGGATGAGCAGTTCTTC	CASSKGTAARRDEQFF
TRBV11-2	.	TRBD1	TRBJ1-4	TGTGCCAGCAGCTCCCGCCAGGGGGCGACTAATGAAAAACTGTTTTTT	CASSSRQGATNEKLFF
TRBV3-1/TRBV3-2	.	TRBD1	TRBJ1-2	TGTGCCAGCAGCCAAGGGGGACAGGAGGCCTACACCTTC	CASSQGGQEAYTF
TRBV19	.	.	TRBJ1-1	TGTGCCAGTAGTATGACGGGACACCTGAACACTGAAGCTTTCTTT	CASSMTGHLNTEAFF
TRBV28	.	.	TRBJ1-2	TGTGCCAGCAGCCTGAGCAACTATGGCTACACCTTC	CASSLSNYGYTF
TRBV28	.	.	TRBJ2-7	TGTGCCAGCAGTTTACGTGGACTGTCCTACGAGCAGTACTTC	CASSLRGLSYEQYF
TRBV6-1	.	TRBD1	TRBJ2-4	TGTGCCAGCAGTGACCCTAGGGGGCTCGCCAAAAACATTCAGTACTTC	CASSDPRGLAKNIQYF
TRBV7-2	.	TRBD2	TRBJ2-1	TGTGCCAGCAGCATTAGTTGGGGGGGATACAATGAGCAGTTCTTC	CASSISWGGYNEQFF
TRBV19	.	TRBD1	TRBJ1-5	TGTGCCAGTAGTGATACAGGGGGAGGGCCCCAGCATTTT	CASSDTGGGPQHF
TRBV5-6	few	.	TRBJ2-4	TGTGCCAGCAGCTTATTATCCGGGGACAAAAACATTCAGTACTTC	CASSLLSGDKNIQYF
TRBV2	.	TRBD1	TRBJ2-2	TGTGCCAGCGGACAGGTTAACACCGGGGAGCTGTTTTTT	CASGQVNTGELFF
TRBV19	.	TRBD1	TRBJ1-2	TGTGCCAGTAAAACGGGACAGGGGAATTATGGCTACACCTTC	CASKTGQGNYGYTF
TRBV12-5	.	.	TRBJ2-7	TGTGCTAGTGGTAGGGACACCTCCTACGAGCAGTACTTC	CASGRDTSYEQYF
TRBV5-1	.	TRBD1	TRBJ1-2	TGCGCCAGCAGTCACAGGCCAGGGGGAGATGGCTACACCTTC	CASSHRPGGDGYTF
TRBV12-3/TRBV12-4	.	.	TRBJ1-3	TGTGCCAGCTCCCTAAATTCCGGAAACACCATATATTTT	CASSLNSGNTIYF
TRBV2	.	.	TRBJ2-1	TGTGCCAGCAGGACCCGGGAGACCTACAATGAGCAGTTCTTC	CASRTRETYNEQFF
TRBV7-2	.	.	TRBJ1-6	TGTGCCAGCAGCTCCGCCGGGGGACCCCTCCACTTT	CASSSAGGPLHF
TRBV18	.	.	TRBJ1-5	TGTGCCAGCTCACCGGGACTGATTTATAGCAATCAGCCCCAGCATTTT	CASSPGLIYSNQPQHF
TRBV7-9	.	.	TRBJ1-6	TGTGCCAGCAGCTTAGGCGGCTTTGGGGGGTCACCCCTCCACTTT	CASSLGGFGGSPLHF
TRBV6-5	.	.	TRBJ1-2	TGTGCCAGCAGTTCCCCCGGGACAAACCTCTATGGCTACACCTTC	CASSSPGTNLYGYTF
TRBV7-6	.	.	TRBJ1-1	TGTGCCAGCAGCTTAGGGATAGACAGGGAAGCTTTCTTT	CASSLGIDREAFF
TRBV29-1	.	.	TRBJ2-2	TGCAGCGCGTCTCGGTCCACCGGGGAGCTGTTTTTT	CSASRSTGELFF
TRBV18	.	TRBD1	TRBJ2-5	TGTGCCAGCTCACCACGGCAGGGGGAAGAGACCCAGTACTTC	CASSPRQGEETQYF
TRBV5-1	.	.	TRBJ1-1	TGCGCCAGCAGCTTGGCGGGGAACACTGAAGCTTTCTTT	CASSLAGNTEAFF
TRBV30	.	.	TRBJ2-5	TGTGCCTGGAGTGGGGGAGGACCTCAAGAGACCCAGTACTTC	CAWSGGGPQETQYF
TRBV6-5	.	.	TRBJ2-5	TGTGCCAGCAGTCCTGTAGGGGGAAAAGAGACCCAGTACTTC	CASSPVGGKETQYF